The source of this T cell receptor (beta chain) is a study of CD4 T cell repertoires in COVID-19. Background on the study: After around ten days of IL-2 expansion, CFSE-low cells were relabeled and restimulated with other coronavirus spikes.

Profiling relied on immunoSEQ multiplex PCR, and the TCRdb table lists in-frame clones only, not all of them. The repertoire holds 23,000 or so clones, with around 86% as singletons. Study-level results: Between about 7 and 28% of SARS-CoV-2 clonotypes also appeared in SARS-CoV and/or HKU1 spike cultures. Suggested intraclonal diversification: top SARS-CoV-2-reactive clonotypes appeared in two or three memory subsets.

As regards this clone: Its antigen is as yet unknown. This same CDR3 is encoded by further DNA sequences in the sample.

Between the trimmed V and J ends, which lost 3 bases and 8 bases, there was a span of 11 bases. Per germline, CDR1 SGHAT and CDR2 FQNNGV. CDR3 length: 14 amino acids. These memory T cells were uncultured and sequenced directly after ex vivo isolation. The chain has TRBV11-2 and TRBJ1-6, with D possibly TRBD1 on 6 matching bases. Here the sequenced sample was central memory CD4+ T cells from blood, taken before the COVID-19 pandemic. This clonotype originated in a human donor who had COVID-19. CDR3 in DNA: TGTGCCAGCAGCTTCCAGGGGAGGGATTCACCCCTCCACTTT. Translated: CASSFQGRDSPLHF.